This T cell receptor beta chain was documented in a study of blood T cell repertoires in COVID-19. For the study at large: There were acute and convalescent COVID-19 samples, and they came from the United States, Italy and Spain. The cDNA or gDNA used as material had been derived from T cells, B-cell-depleted T cells, or PBMCs.

Seattle researchers signed up patients amid active infection and tracked them longitudinally. V was cut by 3 bases and J by 4 bases, with 10 bases left in between. The CDR3 has 13 residues. Per the study methods: Reference gene primer amplification gave estimated nucleated cell counts. Clones were read by immunoSEQ multiplex PCR, and TCRdb kept only the in-frame ones, dropping some. The V and J calls and the clone size are those of that table, but D and trimming were determined from the DNA. The table lists about 410,000 clones, 75% to 90% of them singletons, with roughly 1.5% in the top ten. Sequenced sample: peripheral blood. The sequence derives from a woman aged 35 to 49 with COVID-19, enrolled during active disease. The chain recombines TRBV12-3 or TRBV12-4 with TRBJ2-7, with D perhaps matching TRBD1 (5 bases). CDR3 amino acids: CASSLESGYEQYF. Here the CDR3 DNA reads TGTGCCAGCAGTTTGGAATCAGGGTACGAGCAGTACTTC.